The clone carrying this T cell receptor beta chain appeared a few times. Its target is unknown. The data were obtained in a study of blood T cells in healthy people across ages. Overall study findings and caveats: Per million T cells, the diversity of TCR beta decreased roughly linearly as age advanced.

For the second PCR, which ran for 7 to 11 cycles, a sample-barcoded 5' primer and a J-beta primer mix were used. Each CDR3 protein is one row after TCRdb ran MiXCR on the 5' RACE reads. The sample holds about 1,500,000 distinct CDR3 sequences, roughly 45% seen once. Sequencing input: blood. The TCR originated in a woman aged 18-29 years in good health.

CDR3 loop: CASSQPTNLIQETQYF. CDR3 in DNA: TGTGCCAGCAGCCAACCGACCAACCTAATCCAAGAGACCCAGTACTTC. J is TRBJ2-5 and V is TRBV3-1; D unresolved. The germline V and J ends were trimmed by 2 bases and 1 base, with 14 bases remaining between them. Per germline, CDR1 LGHDT and CDR2 YNNKEL (reference sequence). The length of the CDR3 is 16 residues.